This T cell receptor (beta chain) was obtained from a study of PD-L1 blockade in urothelial cancer. As for the study in general: At 3 weeks after treatment start (second dose) and again at 6 weeks, blood was analyzed.

Regarding time point: peripheral blood 6 weeks after treatment start. The length of the CDR3 is 14 residues. Germline lookup yields CDR1 MGHRA and CDR2 YSYEKL. The ends were cut back, 0 bases at V and 3 bases at J, with 7 bases in the middle. This clone came up a few times. The repertoire was sequenced with immunoSEQ multiplex PCR; TCRdb's copy has only in-frame clones and lacks some. The sample has 40,000 to 55,000 clones; 70% to 90% are singletons. Sequencing was performed on PBMCs, taken around atezolizumab (anti-PD-L1) treatment. This chain links TRBV4-1 with TRBJ2-3, with D uncertain. The receptor was isolated from a man aged 55 to 69 with urothelial cancer. CDR3 DNA sequence: TGCGCCAGCAGCCAAGAAAGAGGAACAGATACGCAGTATTTT. Amino acids: CASSQERGTDTQYF.